Listed below are T cell receptor beta chains from one sample, sequenced in a study of cytomegalovirus exposure and HLA in healthy donors. The data were produced by immunoSEQ multiplex PCR, yet TCRdb's version contains in-frame clones alone and is incomplete. The listing records over 45,000 clones. Source material: PBMCs. The receptors derive from a woman in her thirties or forties in good health and CMV-seronegative. The CDR3 runs from the conserved cysteine through the conserved F or W. The D gene is left open where the match is weak.

j_call d_call v_call cdr3_aa cdr3_nt
TRBJ1-5 TRBD1 TRBV11-2 CASSVTGVGQPQHF TGTGCCAGCAGCGTCACAGGGGTGGGTCAGCCCCAGCATTTT
TRBJ1-1 NA TRBV14 CASSQEWGTKAFF TGTGCCAGCAGCCAAGAGTGGGGGACAAAAGCTTTCTTT
TRBJ1-2 NA TRBV19 CASSTKTLAGYGYTF TGTGCCAGTAGTACCAAGACATTGGCTGGCTATGGCTACACCTTC
TRBJ2-3 NA TRBV5-1 CASQRGGSTDKQYF TGCGCCAGCCAAAGGGGGGGAAGCACAGATAAGCAGTATTTT
TRBJ1-1 NA TRBV18 CASSPPSLSGEAFF TGTGCCAGCTCACCACCGAGTTTATCCGGTGAAGCTTTCTTT
TRBJ2-1 TRBD1 TRBV14 CASSLGTGGVDEQFF TGTGCCAGCAGCCTTGGGACAGGGGGTGTCGATGAGCAGTTCTTC
TRBJ1-1 TRBD1 TRBV7-6 CASSLGPSGGTEAFF TGTGCCAGCAGCTTAGGTCCGTCAGGGGGCACTGAAGCTTTCTTT
TRBJ1-2 NA TRBV7-9 CASSFIKPEDYGYTF TGTGCCAGCAGCTTCATTAAACCGGAGGACTATGGCTACACCTTC
TRBJ1-6 TRBD1 TRBV6-5 CASSLSGQGDSPLHF TGTGCCAGCAGTCTCTCGGGACAGGGCGATTCACCCCTCCACTTT
TRBJ2-3 TRBD2 TRBV4-1 CASSPPRGLAGSTDTQYF TGCGCCAGCAGCCCCCCCCGAGGACTAGCGGGATCCACAGATACGCAGTATTTT
TRBJ1-6 NA TRBV6-6 CASSYSLKGGDSPLHF TGTGCCAGCAGTTACTCGCTCAAGGGAGGGGATTCACCCCTCCACTTT
TRBJ1-1 TRBD1 TRBV19 CASSPRTGTDTEAFF TGTGCCAGTAGTCCCCGGACAGGGACCGACACTGAAGCTTTCTTT
TRBJ1-6 NA TRBV19 CASRRYHNSPLHF TGTGCCAGCCGCAGGTACCACAATTCACCCCTCCACTTT
TRBJ2-1 NA TRBV30 CAWSWGPYNEQFF TGTGCCTGGAGTTGGGGCCCCTACAATGAGCAGTTCTTC
TRBJ1-3 NA TRBV19 CASSTPRRSSGNTIYF TGTGCCAGTAGTACCCCCCGGAGAAGCTCTGGAAACACCATATATTTT
TRBJ2-7 NA TRBV6-1 CASSDPLGEQYF TGTGCCAGCAGTGATCCCCTAGGCGAGCAGTACTTC
TRBJ1-2 TRBD1 TRBV25-1 CASSDLARGQGGYTF TGTGCCAGCAGTGACCTCGCCAGGGGGCAGGGAGGCTACACCTTC
TRBJ2-7 NA TRBV11-2 CASSGERHEQYF TGTGCCTCCTCGGGGGAGAGACACGAGCAGTACTTC
TRBJ1-2 NA TRBV19 CASSPRGSHLGYGYTF TGTGCCAGTAGTCCCCGGGGTTCGCACTTGGGGTATGGCTACACCTTC
TRBJ2-5 TRBD2 TRBV6-6 CASSPTGTSGLAQYF TGTGCCAGCAGCCCAACCGGGACTAGCGGCCTAGCCCAGTACTTC
TRBJ2-1 TRBD2 TRBV19 CASSILAGVDNEQFF TGTGCCAGTAGTATCCTAGCGGGGGTAGACAATGAGCAGTTCTTC
TRBJ1-5 TRBD1 TRBV27 CASSLQGVSNQPQHF TGTGCCAGCAGTCTCCAGGGGGTGAGCAATCAGCCCCAGCATTTT
TRBJ2-5 TRBD2 TRBV27 CASSSDLAGKETQYF TGTGCCAGCAGTTCTGATCTAGCGGGAAAAGAGACCCAGTACTTC
TRBJ2-7 TRBD1 TRBV29-1 CSVGTGMFYEQYF TGCAGCGTCGGGACAGGGATGTTCTACGAGCAGTACTTC
TRBJ2-7 NA TRBV10-2 CASALLPGRLAGEQYF TGCGCCAGCGCACTTTTGCCCGGGCGGTTGGCGGGGGAGCAGTACTTC
TRBJ1-2 NA TRBV6-6 CASTNGEAGYAF TGTGCCAGCACTAACGGGGAGGCAGGGTATGCCTTC
TRBJ2-5 TRBD1 TRBV6-5 CASSLSQGEETQYF TGTGCCAGCAGTTTATCCCAGGGGGAAGAGACCCAGTACTTC
TRBJ1-1 NA TRBV30 CAQKDGGLGGTEAFF TGTGCCCAGAAAGATGGCGGTCTCGGGGGCACTGAAGCTTTCTTT
TRBJ1-1 NA TRBV11-3 CASSPRRGRAFF TGTGCCAGCAGCCCCCGGAGGGGCCGGGCTTTCTTT
TRBJ2-7 TRBD1 TRBV5-1 CASSLGQGSYEQYF TGCGCCAGCAGCTTGGGACAGGGGTCCTACGAGCAGTACTTC
TRBJ1-1 TRBD1 TRBV5-1 CASSGGQGSGTEAFF TGCGCCAGCAGCGGGGGACAGGGAAGTGGCACTGAAGCTTTCTTT
TRBJ2-7 NA TRBV2 CASSGQWGGEQYF TGTGCCAGCAGCGGACAGTGGGGCGGCGAGCAGTACTTC
TRBJ2-2 TRBD1 TRBV6-5 CASSFDRGGELFF TGTGCCAGCAGTTTCGACAGGGGCGGGGAGCTGTTTTTT
TRBJ2-3 TRBD2 TRBV5-1 CASSSTGTSADTQYF TGCGCCAGCAGCTCCACCGGGACTAGCGCAGATACGCAGTATTTT
TRBJ1-2 TRBD1 TRBV19 CASWDRESYGYTF TGTGCCAGTTGGGACAGGGAGTCCTATGGCTACACCTTC
TRBJ1-5 NA TRBV30 CAWSSGQPGNQPQHF TGTGCCTGGAGTTCCGGACAGCCCGGCAATCAGCCCCAGCATTTT
TRBJ2-1 TRBD2 TRBV5-1 CASSLDSGSSRQFF TGCGCCAGCAGCTTGGATAGCGGGAGTAGTAGGCAGTTCTTC
TRBJ2-3 TRBD2 TRBV7-2 CASSLSGVADTQYF TGTGCCAGCAGCCTCAGCGGGGTTGCTGATACGCAGTATTTT
TRBJ2-3 TRBD2 TRBV29-1 CSALAGVGPDTQYF TGCAGCGCTTTAGCGGGGGTAGGGCCAGATACGCAGTATTTT
TRBJ1-1 NA TRBV4-2 CASSPRRSMNTEAFF TGTGCCAGCAGCCCCCGGCGGAGCATGAACACTGAAGCTTTCTTT
TRBJ2-1 TRBD2 TRBV4-1 CASSRLAGVSEQFF TGCGCCAGCAGCCGACTAGCGGGAGTGAGTGAGCAGTTCTTC
TRBJ1-2 TRBD1 TRBV5-1 CASSSPGTGGAGYGYTF TGCGCCAGCAGCTCACCCGGGACAGGGGGCGCAGGATATGGCTACACCTTC
TRBJ2-3 NA TRBV7-3 CASSLSGGLSDTQYF TGTGCCAGCAGCTTATCCGGGGGTCTGTCAGATACGCAGTATTTT
TRBJ1-2 TRBD1 TRBV19 CASSGQLGQGDNYGYTF TGTGCCAGTAGTGGCCAATTGGGACAGGGGGATAACTATGGCTACACCTTC
TRBJ2-3 NA TRBV2 CASSQQLTRGGADTQYF TGTGCCAGCAGCCAACAACTTACTAGGGGGGGGGCAGATACGCAGTATTTT
TRBJ2-1 NA TRBV7-2 CASSSQPRSYNEQFF TGTGCCAGCAGCTCGCAACCACGGTCCTACAATGAGCAGTTCTTC
TRBJ2-5 TRBD2 TRBV27 CASSSLAGGETQYF TGTGCCAGCAGTTCCCTAGCGGGAGGGGAGACCCAGTACTTC
TRBJ2-5 NA TRBV14 CASSQVRGTQYF TGTGCCAGCAGCCAAGTCAGGGGGACCCAGTACTTC